The 20 T cell receptor beta chains reported below all come from one sample, sequenced in a study of blood T cell repertoires in COVID-19. Method: immunoSEQ multiplex PCR; TCRdb's copy keeps in-frame clones and lacks some. The repertoire holds about 76,000 clones, around nine tenths seen once, with about 6.1% in the top ten. Input material: peripheral blood. The source of these receptors is a human donor in a cohort sampled during active COVID-19.

The chain couples TRBV7-2 to TRBJ2-7; 8 bases align to TRBD2. The CDR3 has 15 amino acids. Germline V lookup: CDR1 SGHTA, CDR2 FQGNSA. V shed 1 base, J shed 4 bases, and the junction held 6 bases outside the gene matches. CDR3 in amino acids: CASSLVGGAPYEQYF. The CDR3 nucleotides are TGTGCCAGCAGCTTAGTCGGGGGGGCCCCATACGAGCAGTACTTC.

This clone has only a few counts. The rearrangement joins TRBV18 to TRBJ1-2; 7 nucleotides line up with TRBD1. The CDR3 spans 13 residues. CDR1 is KGHSH, CDR2 LQKENI, per germline. With V trimmed by 3 bases and J by 3 bases, 1 base remained unmatched. This chain's CDR3 is CASSPGTDYGYTF. DNA for the CDR3: TGTGCCAGCTCACCGGGGACAGACTATGGCTACACCTTC.

About this clone: The junction shows a germline mismatch at one end, possibly a read error. The rearrangement joins TRBV7-2 to TRBJ2-2, with 7 bases identical to TRBD1. CDR3 length: 15 amino acids. Germline values: CDR1 SGHTA, CDR2 FQGNSA. The CDR3 region has the DNA TGTGCCAGCAACTTAAGGGGGCTATACACCGGGGAGCTGTTTTTT. Translation gives CASNLRGLYTGELFF.

In this sample, this clone turned up once. The V call is TRBV5-4, the J call TRBJ2-1, with 11 bases that match TRBD1. CDR1 is SGHNT, CDR2 YYREEE, per germline (reference sequence). Unmatched junction bases numbered 6, after V lost 4 bases and J lost 3 bases. The CDR3 sequence is 16 residues long. The CDR3, as DNA: TGTGCCAGCAGCCCGGAGGACAGGGGGCTCTACAATGAGCAGTTCTTC. This translates into CASSPEDRGLYNEQFF.

The chain uses TRBV5-6 and TRBJ2-1; 11 bases are shared with TRBD2. The length of the CDR3 is 17 residues. The junction had 7 bases not matched to a gene; V was cut back by 5 bases and J by 0 bases. Germline loops: CDR1 SGHDT, CDR2 YYEEEE. The CDR3 spells CASRVLAGGSSYNEQFF. Here the CDR3 DNA reads TGTGCCAGCAGGGTATTAGCGGGGGGGTCCTCCTACAATGAGCAGTTCTTC.

The V gene is TRBV19, the J gene TRBJ1-5, with a possible D match to TRBD1 (5 bases). Between the trimmed V and J ends, which lost 6 bases and 3 bases, there was a span of 18 bases. Germline V CDR1 and CDR2: LNHDA, SQIVND (reference sequence). The CDR3 totals 16 residues. For the CDR3, the DNA is TGTGCCAGTAGCTACAGGCGGCTGGGGATCAATCAGCCCCAGCATTTT. Translating gives CASSYRRLGINQPQHF.

The chain links TRBV29-1 to TRBJ2-3; 8 nucleotides match TRBD1. CDR1 is SQVTM and CDR2 is ANQGSEA in the germline V gene. Trimming took 7 bases from V and 3 from J; bases not matched to a gene: 6. The CDR3 loop spans 13 amino acids. The CDR3: CSGIGQGTDTQYF. CDR3 in DNA: TGCAGCGGGATAGGACAGGGAACAGATACGCAGTATTTT.

This clone is a singleton in its sample. The gene calls are TRBV6-5 and TRBJ1-3; the match to TRBD1 covers 8 bases. J lost 2 bases, V lost 5 bases, and 5 bases had no gene match. This CDR3 is 15 amino acids long. Germline-derived CDR1 and CDR2 are MNHEY and SVGAGI. The CDR3, as DNA: TGTGCCAGCAGTCGACAGGGGTCCACTGGAAACACCATATATTTT. This translates into CASSRQGSTGNTIYF.

CDR3 DNA: TGTGCCAGTAGTGTGCGTGGGACAGGGAATAATTCACCCCTCCACTTT. Protein product: CASSVRGTGNNSPLHF. The V call is TRBV19, the J call TRBJ1-6; 9 positions match TRBD1. The germline V gene has CDR1 LNHDA and CDR2 SQIVND (reference sequence). The CDR3 covers 16 residues. V trimming: 5 bases; J trimming: 5 bases; junction bases outside the gene matches: 7.

This clone was counted a few times. The chain uses TRBV28 and TRBJ1-1, with 10 positions matching TRBD1. This CDR3 comprises 16 residues. With V trimmed by 8 bases and J by 1 base, 10 bases remained unmatched. Germline CDR1 reads MDHEN; CDR2 reads SYDVKM. CDR3 nucleotides: TGTGCCAGCCTTACGACAGGGGGCGCGTGGAACACTGAAGCTTTCTTT. Translating it yields CASLTTGGAWNTEAFF.

The V and J genes are TRBV7-2 and TRBJ2-3; D might be TRBD1 (5 bases). The CDR3 is 15 residues long. The V gene's germline CDR1 is SGHTA and CDR2 FQGNSA. V lost 2 bases, J lost 0 bases, and 9 bases lay in between. The CDR3 sequence: CASSLQGSSTDTQYF. For the CDR3, the DNA is TGTGCCAGCAGCTTACAGGGTAGTAGCACAGATACGCAGTATTTT.

The chain joins TRBV11-1 to TRBJ2-3, with 7 bases identical to TRBD1. Germline CDR1 reads SGHAT; CDR2 reads FQDESV (reference sequence). The V and J ends lost 5 bases and 4 bases, in that order; junction bases with no gene match: 6. The CDR3 loop spans 14 amino acids. CDR3 DNA: TGTGCCAGCAGCACTCAACAGGGGCCAGATACGCAGTATTTT. Its protein product is CASSTQQGPDTQYF.

This chain uses TRBV6-2 or TRBV6-3 with TRBJ1-4; D is perhaps TRBD1 (5 bases). V was pared by 5 bases and J by 7 bases, with 14 bases between. The germline gives CDR1 MNHEY, CDR2 SVGEGT. The CDR3 totals 14 residues. The CDR3 loop is CASSGGTIREKLFF. CDR3 bases: TGTGCCAGCAGTGGAGGGACCATCCGTGAAAAACTGTTTTTT.

The chain recombines TRBV7-2 with TRBJ2-3; maybe TRBD2 (7 bases). Per germline, CDR1 SGHTA and CDR2 FQGNSA. This CDR3 contains 15 residues. V was clipped by 3 bases and J by 0 bases, with 10 bases between them. The chain's CDR3 is CASSFRGASTDTQYF. In nucleotides, the CDR3 is TGTGCCAGCAGCTTTCGGGGGGCAAGCACAGATACGCAGTATTTT.

The gene calls are TRBV3-1 (or the pseudogene TRBV3-2) and TRBJ2-3; a weak D match, TRBD1 (6 bases). Germline CDR1 is LGHDT and CDR2 is YNNKEL (reference sequence). Trimming cost V 2 bases and J 7 bases, with 16 bases left between them. The CDR3 spans 15 residues. The DNA for the CDR3 is TGTGCCAGCAGCCAAAACAGACAGGTAGGAAATACGCAGTATTTT. This gives the protein CASSQNRQVGNTQYF.

This clone was seen only once. The rearrangement uses TRBV19 and TRBJ2-5; unclear D gene. This CDR3 region has 13 residues. CDR1 LNHDA and CDR2 SQIVND come from the germline V gene (reference sequence). The V and J ends lost 3 bases and 5 bases respectively, with 10 bases between them. Here the CDR3 reads CASSMGSLETQYF. The CDR3 DNA reads as TGTGCCAGTAGTATGGGCAGTTTGGAGACCCAGTACTTC.

V usage is TRBV2 and J usage is TRBJ1-1, with D tentatively TRBD1 (5 bases). The CDR3 totals 13 residues. Germline V gives CDR1 SNHLY, CDR2 FYNNEI. V dropped 6 bases and J dropped 0 bases, with 8 bases sitting between them. In DNA, the CDR3 is TGTGCCAGCAGATCGACAGTGAACACTGAAGCTTTCTTT. Translation gives CASRSTVNTEAFF.

This chain uses TRBV11-1 with TRBJ2-3; 11 nucleotides agree with TRBD2. CDR1 and CDR2 from the germline V gene are SGHAT and FQDESV (reference sequence). CDR3 size: 16 residues. The J segment lost 4 bases and the V segment lost 0 bases, leaving 3 bases of the junction unmatched. The CDR3 loop reads CASSLASGGVADTQYF. DNA for the CDR3: TGTGCCAGCAGCTTAGCTAGCGGGGGGGTAGCAGATACGCAGTATTTT.

This chain joins TRBV6-6 and TRBJ1-2, with D hard to call. Per the germline V gene, CDR1 is MNHNY and CDR2 is SVGAGI (reference sequence). Trimming left V 5 bases short and J 7 bases short, with 20 bases between. The length of the CDR3 is 15 residues. The CDR3 DNA reads TGTGCCAGCAGTCCCGGAGTTCTCCCCACGGGTGGCTACACCTTC. Translated, it gives CASSPGVLPTGGYTF.

This clone is a singleton in its sample. This chain joins TRBV10-1 and TRBJ2-1; 7 nucleotides agree with TRBD2. This CDR3 spans 14 amino acids. J gave up 4 bases and V 8 bases, and 8 bases lay outside the gene matches. The germline gives CDR1 WNHNN, CDR2 SYGVQD (reference sequence). The CDR3 sequence: CASLLAVPYNEQFF. CDR3 coding DNA: TGCGCCAGCCTTCTAGCGGTTCCATACAATGAGCAGTTCTTC.